This TCR beta chain was sequenced in a study of T cell changes during pregnancy in multiple sclerosis. CDR3 length equals 14 residues. Germline assignment: CDR1 MNHEY and CDR2 SVGAGI. V was shortened by 1 base and J by 2 bases, with 9 bases between the two germline ends. Here immunoSEQ multiplex PCR was the method, and the copy in TCRdb shows in-frame clones only, minus some. The data contain approximately 31,000 clones, about 92% of them seen just once; the ten biggest clones take up less than 0.55%. Sequenced material: CD4+ T cells from peripheral blood mononuclear cells, taken in the second trimester of pregnancy. This chain uses TRBV6-5 with TRBJ2-7; unclear D gene. This receptor was taken from a female donor with multiple sclerosis, enrolled in a pregnancy study. CDR3 sequence (DNA): TGTGCCAGCAGTTACTTAGGCGGCACCTACGAGCAGTACTTC. It specifies CASSYLGGTYEQYF.